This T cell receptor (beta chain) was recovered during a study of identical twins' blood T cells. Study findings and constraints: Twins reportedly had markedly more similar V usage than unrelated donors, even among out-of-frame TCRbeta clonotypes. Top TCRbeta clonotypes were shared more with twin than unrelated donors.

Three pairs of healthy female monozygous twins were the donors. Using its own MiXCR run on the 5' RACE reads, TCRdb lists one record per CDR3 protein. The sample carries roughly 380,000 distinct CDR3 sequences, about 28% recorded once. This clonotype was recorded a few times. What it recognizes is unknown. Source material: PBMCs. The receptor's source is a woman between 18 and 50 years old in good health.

The CDR3 DNA is TGCAGCGTTGAAGATCTCCTAGCGGTTGAGCAGTTCTTC. Translation: CSVEDLLAVEQFF. The chain is built from TRBV29-1 and TRBJ2-1; 7 bases line up with TRBD2. Germline values: CDR1 SQVTM, CDR2 ANQGSEA. The CDR3 has 13 residues. V was pared by 0 bases and J by 9 bases, with 5 bases of the junction left unmatched.